The 21 T cell receptor beta chains given below trace back to one sample, sequenced in a study of OX40 agonist ivuxolimab in advanced cancers. The assay was immunoSEQ multiplex PCR, and TCRdb's table has in-frame clones only and misses some. Among some 87,000 clones listed, 94% were seen once. The sequences come from CD4+ or CD8+ T cells sorted from blood, collected in a trial of the OX40 agonist ivuxolimab. Receptors originate from an adult with an advanced solid tumor such as melanoma, head and neck, liver or kidney cancer.

The gene calls are TRBV7-6 and TRBJ1-1; D uncertain. CDR3 length: 12 amino acids. Germline loops: CDR1 SGHVS, CDR2 FNYEAQ. Trimming cost V 5 bases and J 8 bases, with 12 bases left between them. The CDR3 protein is CASSQPGREAFF. Written as DNA, the CDR3 is TGTGCCAGCAGCCAACCCGGGCGAGAAGCTTTCTTT.

The gene calls are TRBV4-1 and TRBJ2-5, with 11 bases that match TRBD1. The CDR3 is made up of 16 amino acids. The V segment lost 3 bases and the J segment 0 bases; nucleotides outside the gene matches: 3. Per germline, CDR1 MGHRA and CDR2 YSYEKL. The CDR3 nucleotides read TGCGCCAGCAGCCACCCGGACAGGGGGCACCAAGAGACCCAGTACTTC. Translation: CASSHPDRGHQETQYF.

V and J are TRBV4-3 and TRBJ2-1, with D perhaps matching TRBD2 (5 bases). V was cut by 4 bases and J by 3 bases, with 19 bases left in between. This CDR3 contains 17 residues. In germline, CDR1 is LGHNA, CDR2 YSLEER. The CDR3 nucleotides are TGCGCCAGCAGCCCCCAACCCCACGCTCGGGGCTACAATGAGCAGTTCTTC. Amino acid sequence: CASSPQPHARGYNEQFF.

V usage is TRBV4-1 and J usage is TRBJ2-2; no reliable D call. The V end was cut by 0 bases, the J end by 3 bases, with 5 bases between. The length of the CDR3 is 14 residues. CDR1 and CDR2 from the germline V gene are MGHRA and YSYEKL. The CDR3 DNA sequence: TGCGCCAGCAGCCAAGATTCGTACACCGGGGAGCTGTTTTTT. Translating it yields CASSQDSYTGELFF.

The chain uses TRBV27 and TRBJ2-7; possibly TRBD1 for D (5 bases). CDR1 is MNHEY, CDR2 SMNVEV, per germline (reference sequence). V was cut by 5 bases and J by 2 bases, with 16 bases left in between. CDR3 length: 15 residues. CDR3 residues: CASSPNLRVPYEQYF. CDR3 sequence (DNA): TGTGCCAGCAGTCCTAACCTCAGGGTTCCCTACGAGCAGTACTTC.

The chain employs TRBV7-3 and TRBJ1-1; D uncertain. V was trimmed by 1 base and J by 1 base, leaving 10 bases between them. The CDR3 is 15 residues long. Germline CDR1 SGHTA, CDR2 FQGTGA. CDR3 sequence reads: CASSLKGEENTEAFF. The CDR3 DNA follows: TGTGCCAGCAGCTTAAAAGGTGAGGAGAACACTGAAGCTTTCTTT.

The chain employs TRBV27 and TRBJ2-7; the D gene is possibly TRBD1 (6 bases). CDR3 size: 13 residues. The V and J ends lost 2 bases and 2 bases respectively, with 7 bases between them. The germline CDR1 and CDR2 sequences are MNHEY and SMNVEV (reference sequence). The CDR3 region is CASSLRGTYEQYF. CDR3 nucleotide sequence: TGTGCCAGCAGTTTAAGGGGGACCTACGAGCAGTACTTC.

Worth noting for this clone: At one end, the junction sequence differs from germline, possibly due to a read error. The chain uses TRBV9 and TRBJ2-3; D unresolved. Germline assignment: CDR1 SGDLS and CDR2 YYNGEE. The CDR3 is 16 residues long. CDR3 nucleotides: TGTGCCAGCAGCGTAGAAGGCTATCCCTCCACAGATGCGCAGTATTTT. Amino acid sequence: CASSVEGYPSTDAQYF.

This chain links TRBV5-6 with TRBJ1-2; the D gene is possibly TRBD1 (6 bases). V was shortened by 0 bases and J by 3 bases, with 12 bases between the two germline ends. The germline V gene encodes CDR1 SGHDT and CDR2 YYEEEE. The CDR3 length is 15 residues. The CDR3 nucleotides read TGTGCCAGCAGCTTGGGGTGGGGGCGCGACTATGGCTACACCTTC. Encoded protein: CASSLGWGRDYGYTF.

This clone occurred once. The V gene is TRBV18, the J gene TRBJ1-2, with D possibly TRBD1 on 6 matching bases. The CDR3 contains 15 residues. The germline V gene encodes CDR1 KGHSH and CDR2 LQKENI. V gave up 3 bases and J gave up 4 bases, with 15 bases separating them. CDR3 protein: CASSPAGTNVYGYTF. The CDR3 DNA reads as TGTGCCAGCTCACCGGCCGGGACAAATGTCTATGGCTACACCTTC.

As to this clone: This may come from a read error, since a much larger clone is one base off. V and J are TRBV11-2 and TRBJ2-7, with TRBD2 as a possible D gene (5 bases). V was cut by 2 bases and J by 7 bases, with 6 bases left in between. This CDR3 spans 11 amino acids. Germline values: CDR1 SGHAT, CDR2 FQNNGV. DNA for the CDR3: TGTGCCAGCAGCTTATCGGGGGAGCAGTACTTC. It specifies CASSLSGEQYF.

CDR3 sequence: CASSLALTSGVHTYSTDTQYF. In DNA, the CDR3 is TGCGCCAGCAGCTTAGCCTTGACTAGCGGAGTACACACCTACAGCACAGATACGCAGTATTTT. This chain uses TRBV5-1 with TRBJ2-3, with 9 bases aligning to TRBD2. Per germline, CDR1 SGHRS and CDR2 YFSETQ. The J segment lost 0 bases and the V segment lost 2 bases, leaving 19 bases of the junction unmatched. This CDR3 has 21 residues.

The J gene is TRBJ1-2, the V gene TRBV30; 9 positions match TRBD1. The CDR3 totals 13 residues. From germline, CDR1 is GTSNPN and CDR2 SVGIG (reference sequence). With 8 bases clipped from V and 6 bases from J, the junction kept 10 bases outside the gene matches. For the CDR3, the DNA is TGTGCCGGAAGTCCGGGACAGGGTCATGGCTACACCTTC. Amino acid sequence: CAGSPGQGHGYTF.

J is TRBJ2-7 and V is TRBV27; a weak D match, TRBD1 (6 bases). The germline CDR1 and CDR2 sequences are MNHEY and SMNVEV (reference sequence). There are 13 residues in the CDR3. V was trimmed by 5 bases and J by 4 bases, leaving 12 bases between them. CDR3 in DNA: TGTGCCAGCAGTGCCGGACAGTGGTACGAGCAGTACTTC. It yields the protein CASSAGQWYEQYF.

The V gene is TRBV19, the J gene TRBJ2-1, with D uncertain. The CDR3 extends over 13 amino acids. V lost 4 bases, J lost 5 bases, and 9 bases lay in between. Germline V gives CDR1 LNHDA, CDR2 SQIVND (reference sequence). CDR3 DNA: TGTGCCAGTAGTACTCGACTCCACAATGAGCAGTTCTTC. Protein sequence: CASSTRLHNEQFF.

The chain combines TRBV28 with TRBJ1-3; 8 positions agree with TRBD1. J gave up 0 bases and V 5 bases, and 9 bases lay outside the gene matches. Germline CDR1 MDHEN, CDR2 SYDVKM. This CDR3 is 17 amino acids long. Here the CDR3 reads CASSLPGGPPSGNTIYF. The CDR3 DNA reads as TGTGCCAGCAGTCTTCCAGGGGGCCCACCCTCTGGAAACACCATATATTTT.

V and J are TRBV5-6 and TRBJ1-5; 7 bases map to TRBD1. The CDR3 covers 13 residues. V was clipped by 3 bases and J by 6 bases; unmatched bases: 3. Germline CDR1 is SGHDT and CDR2 is YYEEEE. Here the CDR3 reads CASSSQGGQPQHF. In DNA form, the CDR3 reads TGTGCCAGCAGCTCCCAGGGGGGTCAGCCCCAGCATTTT.

The rearrangement joins TRBV4-1 to TRBJ2-1, with 9 nucleotides matching TRBD2. Losses at the gene ends were 1 base for V and 6 bases for J; bases not matched to a gene: 7. From germline, CDR1 is MGHRA and CDR2 YSYEKL. The CDR3 contains 16 residues. CDR3 sequence (DNA): TGCGCCAGCAGCCAAGGTCCGGGACTAGCTAGCAATGAGCAGTTCTTC. Encoded protein: CASSQGPGLASNEQFF.

V and J are TRBV2 and TRBJ2-7; 10 bases are shared with TRBD2. J gave up 0 bases and V 1 base, and 6 bases lay outside the gene matches. This CDR3 has 17 amino acids. Germline-derived CDR1 and CDR2 are SNHLY and FYNNEI. DNA of the CDR3: TGTGCCAGCAGTGAAGTGGGAGGACTAGCGGACTCCTACGAGCAGTACTTC. The encoded protein is CASSEVGGLADSYEQYF.

In its sample, this clone was seen once. This specimen includes other DNA sequences encoding the same CDR3. The V and J genes are TRBV4-3 and TRBJ1-5, with D perhaps TRBD1 (5 bases). V was shortened by 4 bases and J by 3 bases, with 13 bases between the two germline ends. Germline values: CDR1 LGHNA, CDR2 YSLEER. CDR3 length: 15 amino acids. Written as DNA, the CDR3 is TGCGCCAGCAGCCCCGGGACGGGTCCCAATCAGCCCCAGCATTTT. This codes for CASSPGTGPNQPQHF.

The chain combines TRBV5-1 with TRBJ2-7; 11 bases agree with TRBD2. CDR1 is SGHRS, CDR2 YFSETQ, per germline. The CDR3 totals 18 residues. The J segment lost 3 bases and the V segment lost 4 bases, leaving 15 bases of the junction unmatched. The CDR3 region has the DNA TGCGCCAGCAGCGGCGGGCTAGCGGGGGGTGTCCCCCTCTACGAGCAGTACTTC. Amino acid sequence: CASSGGLAGGVPLYEQYF.